This record covers a single TCR beta chain. What it binds is not known. V was pared by 1 base and J by 3 bases, with 19 bases between. CDR3 length: 17 residues. The germline CDR1 and CDR2 sequences are MGHRA and YSYEKL. The data originate from a study of graft-versus-host responses after intestinal transplantation. TCRdb's copy holds only in-frame clones and misses some; the assay was immunoSEQ multiplex PCR. The sample contains 93,000 or so clones, over 85% of which appear only once. Sequences were derived from unstimulated CD8+ T cells sorted from spleen or lymph node cells, sampled before intestinal transplant. This TCR derives from a human donor who received an intestinal transplant. The V call is TRBV4-1, the J call TRBJ2-7, with D possibly TRBD2 on 6 matching bases. The chain's CDR3 is CASSQVPGRDSFYEQYF. The CDR3 DNA reads as TGCGCCAGCAGCCAAGTGCCCGGCCGGGACTCCTTCTACGAGCAGTACTTC.